A single sample is the source of the 32 T cell receptor beta chains below, sequenced in a study of shared T cell receptors in the human thymus. The data were produced by immunoSEQ multiplex PCR, yet TCRdb's version contains in-frame clones alone and is incomplete. The sample lists 500,000 to 850,000 clones, 87% occurring once. This same sample was also taken into another study, of human thymus T cells.

The sequenced sample was thymocytes. All receptors come from a boy younger than two with a congenital heart defect.

The CDR3 nucleotides read TGTGCCAGCAGCTTACCGGGACAGGATATAACCTACGAGCAGTACTTC. Amino acids: CASSLPGQDITYEQYF. The chain combines TRBV5-6 with TRBJ2-7; 8 positions agree with TRBD1. V lost 2 bases and J lost 2; bases outside the gene matches: 9. The CDR3 has 16 residues. Germline V gives CDR1 SGHDT, CDR2 YYEEEE.

The J gene is TRBJ2-6, the V gene TRBV7-2, with TRBD2 matching 8 bases. CDR1 is SGHTA and CDR2 is FQGNSA in the germline V gene. The CDR3 length is 18 residues. Trimming at V came to 6 bases and at J to 0 bases, leaving 10 bases not matched to a gene. CDR3 region: CASSHMTGGSSGANVLTF. In nucleotides, the CDR3 is TGTGCCAGCAGTCACATGACGGGGGGGAGCTCTGGGGCCAACGTCCTGACTTTC.

The V call is TRBV28, the J call TRBJ1-4, with D possibly matching TRBD1 (6 bases). Germline V lookup: CDR1 MDHEN, CDR2 SYDVKM. Trimming stripped 4 bases from V and 8 bases from J, with 17 bases between. The CDR3 covers 15 residues. The CDR3 loop reads CASSSAGDHLEKLFF. The DNA for the CDR3 is TGTGCCAGCAGTTCGGCAGGGGATCATCTCGAAAAACTGTTTTTT.

This clone was observed once. The rearrangement joins TRBV6-5 to TRBJ1-2; a possible D gene is TRBD1 (5 bases). The V end was cut by 6 bases, the J end by 4 bases, with 18 bases between. Germline V gives CDR1 MNHEY, CDR2 SVGAGI. This CDR3 contains 15 residues. The CDR3 loop is CASSLIGGELYGYTF. For the CDR3, the DNA is TGTGCCAGCAGCCTGATCGGGGGGGAACTCTATGGCTACACCTTC.

The V call is TRBV27, the J call TRBJ2-7, with D maybe TRBD1 (6 bases). The germline V and J ends were trimmed by 1 base and 3 bases, with 13 bases remaining between them. The CDR3 sequence is 15 residues long. CDR1 and CDR2 (germline): MNHEY, SMNVEV (reference sequence). For the CDR3, the DNA is TGTGCCAGCAGTTTATTTGCCCAGGGGAACTACGAGCAGTACTTC. Protein product: CASSLFAQGNYEQYF.

The chain joins TRBV10-2 to TRBJ1-5; D is unresolved. The CDR3 has 15 amino acids. CDR1 is WSHSY and CDR2 is SAAADI in the germline V gene. Between the trimmed V and J ends, which lost 5 bases and 5 bases, there was a span of 16 bases. The CDR3 DNA sequence: TGCGCCAGCAGTATACCCCCAGCCAGGTATCAGCCCCAGCATTTT. This codes for CASSIPPARYQPQHF.

The chain joins TRBV28 to TRBJ2-7; the match to TRBD1 covers 7 bases. The CDR3 covers 15 residues. V gave up 6 bases and J gave up 6 bases; unmatched junction bases: 14. CDR1 is MDHEN, CDR2 SYDVKM, per germline. The CDR3 reads CASSTDTGDHFEQYF. The CDR3, as DNA: TGTGCCAGCAGCACTGATACAGGGGATCATTTCGAGCAGTACTTC.

The rearrangement uses TRBV7-7 and TRBJ2-7; 9 bases align to TRBD1. CDR1 and CDR2 from the germline V gene are SSHAT and FNYEAQ (reference sequence). V shed 5 bases, J shed 3 bases, and the junction held 2 bases outside the gene matches. This CDR3 region has 13 residues. The CDR3 spells CASSPGQGYEQYF. CDR3 nucleotide sequence: TGTGCCAGCAGCCCGGGACAGGGCTACGAGCAGTACTTC.

The chain is built from TRBV10-3 and TRBJ1-1, with D unclear. V was cut by 0 bases and J by 5 bases, with 10 bases left in between. CDR3 length: 14 amino acids. Germline assignment: CDR1 ENHRY and CDR2 SYGVKD. CDR3 sequence (DNA): TGTGCCATCAGTGAGTCGAGGGCTGGGACTGAAGCTTTCTTT. Translated, it gives CAISESRAGTEAFF.

Notes on this clone: Additional DNA sequences in this sample encode the identical CDR3. The chain has TRBV6-4 and TRBJ1-6; D might be TRBD1 (5 bases). The CDR3 spans 13 residues. Germline V CDR1 and CDR2: MRHNA, SNTAGT. Trimming stripped 3 bases from V and 13 bases from J, with 13 bases between. The CDR3 nucleotides are TGTGCCAGCAGTGAAGTGGGGGGATCCCCCCTCCACTTT. Translation gives CASSEVGGSPLHF.

This clone has a handful of counts. The gene calls are TRBV14 and TRBJ1-6, with 7 bases matching TRBD1. Germline V gene lookup returns CDR1 SGHDN and CDR2 FVKESK. V shed 3 bases and J 10 bases; nucleotides not matched to a gene: 6. This CDR3 has 14 residues. The CDR3 DNA sequence: TGTGCCAGCAGCCATCAAAGGGGGCTGTCACCCCTCCACTTT. Translating it yields CASSHQRGLSPLHF.

This clone was seen once. The chain joins TRBV6-5 to TRBJ1-1; D might be TRBD1 (6 bases). Germline CDR1 is MNHEY and CDR2 is SVGAGI. The V gene lost 6 bases and the J gene lost 6 bases, with 17 bases spanning the gap. The length of the CDR3 is 14 residues. The CDR3 bases are TGTGCCAGCAGGGGCAGGGGCCGACGGGCTGAAGCTTTCTTT. Residues: CASRGRGRRAEAFF.

The chain uses TRBV28 and TRBJ1-5; TRBD1 agrees at 10 bases. The V gene end was trimmed by 6 bases and the J gene end by 3 bases; junction bases not matched to a gene: 5. Germline-derived CDR1 and CDR2 are MDHEN and SYDVKM. This CDR3 is 15 amino acids long. The CDR3 loop reads CASSPDRGHNQPQHF. The CDR3 coding sequence is TGTGCCAGCAGCCCAGACAGGGGGCACAATCAGCCCCAGCATTTT.

With respect to this clone: At one of its ends the junction is not consistent with the germline gene, which may arise from a read error. The CDR3 sequence: CAGSTSGRHSYEQYF. CDR3 coding DNA: TGCGCCGGCAGCACTAGCGGGAGGCACTCCTACGAGCAGTACTTC. The chain recombines TRBV5-1 with TRBJ2-7, with TRBD2 identical over 12 bases. Per germline, CDR1 SGHRS and CDR2 YFSETQ. This CDR3 contains 15 residues.

The chain combines TRBV30 with TRBJ2-1, with 11 nucleotides matching TRBD2. Germline V gene lookup returns CDR1 GTSNPN and CDR2 SVGIG (reference sequence). This CDR3 region has 14 residues. V was pared by 5 bases and J by 8 bases, with 8 bases of the junction left unmatched. The CDR3 protein is CAWRPSGRYHEQFF. The CDR3 DNA follows: TGTGCCTGGCGGCCTAGCGGGAGGTATCATGAGCAGTTCTTC.

This clone was observed a single time. The chain couples TRBV2 to TRBJ2-7; 9 nucleotides match TRBD1. Germline V gene lookup returns CDR1 SNHLY and CDR2 FYNNEI. CDR3 length: 14 amino acids. V lost 4 bases, J lost 4 bases, and 5 bases stayed unmatched. The CDR3 DNA is TGTGCCAGCAGTGCAAACAGGGGGCCTTACGAGCAGTACTTC. This translates into CASSANRGPYEQYF.

The chain has TRBV7-9 and TRBJ1-5; 7 bases are a match to TRBD1. CDR3 length equals 16 residues. V shed 5 bases, J shed 0 bases, and the junction held 7 bases outside the gene matches. Germline-derived CDR1 and CDR2 are SEHNR and FQNEAQ (reference sequence). The CDR3, as DNA: TGTGCCAGCAGCAACATAGGGGACAGTAGCAATCAGCCCCAGCATTTT. It codes for CASSNIGDSSNQPQHF.

This chain uses TRBV28 with TRBJ1-2; 10 bases match TRBD1. The length of the CDR3 is 16 residues. In germline, CDR1 is MDHEN, CDR2 SYDVKM. V lost 6 bases to trimming and J lost 6 bases; unmatched junction nucleotides: 13. The CDR3 sequence is CASSPPRDRGLHGYTF. Here the CDR3 DNA reads TGTGCCAGCAGCCCACCTCGTGACAGGGGGCTCCATGGCTACACCTTC.

CDR3: CASSLLGHQFNYGYTF. CDR3 sequence (DNA): TGTGCCAGCAGCCTATTAGGACACCAGTTTAACTATGGCTACACCTTC. This sequence joins TRBV7-9 and TRBJ1-2; D is perhaps TRBD1 (5 bases). Germline V gene sequence: CDR1 SEHNR, CDR2 FQNEAQ (reference sequence). This CDR3 contains 16 residues. Trimming pared 5 bases from V and 1 base from J, leaving 17 bases between.

Points on this clone: Other DNA sequences in this specimen translate into the identical CDR3. The V call is TRBV15, the J call TRBJ2-1, with a weak D call TRBD2 (5 bases). V lost 0 bases, J lost 7 bases, and 7 bases lay in between. This CDR3 contains 13 residues. Germline CDR1 and CDR2: LNHNV and YYDKDF (reference sequence). CDR3 sequence reads: CATSRDSGNEQFF. CDR3 DNA sequence: TGTGCCACCAGCAGAGATTCGGGGAATGAGCAGTTCTTC.

This clone was found once. V gene TRBV10-3 combines with J gene TRBJ2-3; maybe TRBD2 (5 bases). Trimming took off 3 bases at V and 4 bases at J, with 17 bases between the two ends. This CDR3 is 16 amino acids long. CDR1 and CDR2 (germline): ENHRY, SYGVKD. The CDR3 protein is CAISEGFKGVADTQYF. In DNA, the CDR3 is TGTGCCATCAGTGAAGGGTTTAAGGGAGTGGCAGATACGCAGTATTTT.

The chain links TRBV2 to TRBJ2-3; perhaps TRBD2 as D (5 bases). The CDR3 has 16 residues. Trimming cost V 2 bases and J 2 bases, with 14 bases left between them. Germline lookup yields CDR1 SNHLY and CDR2 FYNNEI. This CDR3 is CASSERRVPTTDTQYF. As DNA, the CDR3 is TGTGCCAGCAGTGAACGGCGGGTTCCTACCACAGATACGCAGTATTTT.

The chain employs TRBV5-6 and TRBJ2-3, with 10 bases aligning to TRBD2. This CDR3 region has 16 residues. V shed 4 bases, J shed 6 bases, and the junction held 11 bases outside the gene matches. The germline V gene has CDR1 SGHDT and CDR2 YYEEEE. Here the CDR3 reads CASSLLAGGEYDTQYF. DNA of the CDR3: TGTGCCAGCAGCCTATTAGCGGGGGGTGAATATGATACGCAGTATTTT. The variable domain in full, completed from reference TRBV5-6 and TRBJ2-3, reads DAGVTQSPTHLIKTRGQQVTLRCSPKSGHDTVSWYQQALGQGPQFIFQYYEEEERQRGNFPDRFSGHQFPNYSSELNVNALLLGDSALYLCASSLLAGGEYDTQYFGPGTRLTVL.

The CDR3 loop reads CSVHGGRGPNEKLFF. For the CDR3, the DNA is TGCAGCGTCCACGGGGGTAGGGGCCCAAATGAAAAACTGTTTTTT. J is TRBJ1-4 and V is TRBV29-1; the D gene is possibly TRBD1 (5 bases). CDR3 length: 15 residues. V lost 6 bases and J 5 bases, leaving 19 bases between the germline ends. The germline V gene has CDR1 SQVTM and CDR2 ANQGSEA.

This chain links TRBV28 with TRBJ1-2; a possible D gene is TRBD1 (6 bases). The germline V and J ends were trimmed by 6 bases and 3 bases, with 29 bases remaining between them. The V gene's germline CDR1 is MDHEN and CDR2 SYDVKM. The CDR3 runs to 19 residues. DNA for the CDR3: TGTGCCAGCAGCTCACCCATGATGACGACAGGCCCTCTATACTATGGCTACACCTTC. Translating it yields CASSSPMMTTGPLYYGYTF.

This clone showed up just once. The genes are TRBV28 and TRBJ1-1, with 9 bases that match TRBD1. The CDR3 covers 13 residues. Germline CDR1 reads MDHEN; CDR2 reads SYDVKM. J lost 5 bases, V lost 7 bases, and 5 bases had no gene match. CDR3 residues: CASIEDRGTEAFF. The CDR3 bases are TGTGCCAGCATCGAAGACAGGGGGACTGAAGCTTTCTTT. Drawing the rest from reference TRBV28 and TRBJ1-1, the complete variable domain is DVKVTQSSRYLVKRTGEKVFLECVQDMDHENMFWYRQDPGLGLRLIYFSYDVKMKEKGDIPEGYSVSREKKERFSLILESASTNQTSMYLCASIEDRGTEAFFGQGTRLTVV.

The rearrangement joins TRBV7-9 to TRBJ2-1; 10 bases are a match to TRBD2. The V gene end was trimmed by 6 bases and the J gene end by 7 bases; junction bases not matched to a gene: 9. CDR1 is SEHNR, CDR2 FQNEAQ, per germline (reference sequence). The CDR3 is 15 residues long. CDR3 residues: CASSSSGGAFNEQFF. The CDR3 nucleotides are TGTGCCAGCAGTAGCAGCGGGGGGGCTTTTAATGAGCAGTTCTTC.

A single count supports this clone. The CDR3, as DNA: TGTGCCAGTAGCGACAAGCTGAGGGGGCCGGCCTACGAGCAGTACTTC. This codes for CASSDKLRGPAYEQYF. The V call is TRBV19, the J call TRBJ2-5; TRBD1 matches 7 bases. The DNA end is more similar to TRBJ2-7, so the J call may be wrong. Germline V CDR1 and CDR2: LNHDA, SQIVND (reference sequence). The length of the CDR3 is 16 residues.

This chain uses TRBV7-2 with TRBJ1-5; 8 nucleotides line up with TRBD1. This CDR3 has 15 amino acids. Germline V gene sequence: CDR1 SGHTA, CDR2 FQGNSA. V shed 5 bases and J 7 bases; nucleotides not matched to a gene: 10. The CDR3: CASSNRQGWGQPQHF. In DNA form, the CDR3 reads TGTGCCAGCAGCAACCGACAGGGGTGGGGACAGCCCCAGCATTTT.

This chain joins TRBV30 and TRBJ2-2, with 7 bases identical to TRBD2. From germline, CDR1 is GTSNPN and CDR2 SVGIG (reference sequence). Trimming took 3 bases from V and 3 from J; bases not matched to a gene: 13. This CDR3 contains 17 residues. The CDR3 reads CAWSHGASGKHTGELFF. For the CDR3, the DNA is TGTGCCTGGAGCCATGGGGCTAGCGGAAAACACACCGGGGAGCTGTTTTTT.

The rearrangement links TRBV27 to TRBJ2-1; 8 bases fit TRBD2. CDR1 MNHEY and CDR2 SMNVEV come from the germline V gene (reference sequence). V gave up 6 bases and J gave up 8 bases; unmatched junction bases: 9. The CDR3 is 14 residues long. The CDR3 region has the DNA TGTGCCAGCAGGAGCAGCGGGAGTTGCGATGAGCAGTTCTTC. The encoded protein is CASRSSGSCDEQFF.

The chain links TRBV11-2 to TRBJ1-1; D not resolved. Trimming pared 4 bases from V and 4 bases from J, leaving 13 bases between. The germline V gene has CDR1 SGHAT and CDR2 FQNNGV. The CDR3 consists of 14 residues. The CDR3 loop reads CASSSLWSATEAFF. CDR3 sequence (DNA): TGTGCCAGCAGCTCTTTGTGGAGCGCCACTGAAGCTTTCTTT.